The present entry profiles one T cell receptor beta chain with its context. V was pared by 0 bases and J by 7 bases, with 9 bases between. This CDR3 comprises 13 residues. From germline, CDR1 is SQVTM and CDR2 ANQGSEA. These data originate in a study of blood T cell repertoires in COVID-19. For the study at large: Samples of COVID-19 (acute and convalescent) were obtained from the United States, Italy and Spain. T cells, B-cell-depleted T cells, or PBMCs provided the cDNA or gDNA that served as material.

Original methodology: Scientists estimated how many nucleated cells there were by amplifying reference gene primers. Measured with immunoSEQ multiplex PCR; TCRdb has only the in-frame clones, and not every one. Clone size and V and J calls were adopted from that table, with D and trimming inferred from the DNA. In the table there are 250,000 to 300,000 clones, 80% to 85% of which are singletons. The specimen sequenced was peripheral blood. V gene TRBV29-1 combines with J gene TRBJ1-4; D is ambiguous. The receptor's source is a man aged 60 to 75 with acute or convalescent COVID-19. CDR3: CSVEEVYGEKLFF. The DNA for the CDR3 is TGCAGCGTTGAAGAGGTTTACGGTGAAAAACTGTTTTTT.